The 18 T cell receptor beta chains below all came from one sample that was sequenced in a study of T cells after yellow fever vaccination. In TCRdb, the 5' RACE reads were re-called with MiXCR into one record per CDR3 protein. The data show 170,000 or so distinct CDR3 sequences, 5.5% to 8% seen once. The sample consisted of CD4+ T cells sorted from PBMCs, taken on the day of the first yellow fever vaccination. Every receptor here comes from a man younger than 35 who received the YFV17D yellow fever vaccine.

Ten or more counts support this clonotype. The chain couples TRBV20-1 to TRBJ1-2, with 11 bases matching TRBD1. V was pared by 5 bases and J by 5 bases, with 13 bases of the junction left unmatched. In germline, CDR1 is DFQATT, CDR2 SNEGSKA (reference sequence). This CDR3 contains 16 residues. CDR3 residues: CSAGGVGQGAWYGYTF. The CDR3 region has the DNA TGCAGTGCTGGGGGGGTCGGACAGGGGGCTTGGTATGGCTACACCTTC.

This clonotype was recorded at least ten times. The genes are TRBV7-2 and TRBJ2-2; tentative D call: TRBD2 (6 bases). V shed 2 bases and J shed 7 bases, with 11 bases lying between them. The CDR3 runs to 14 residues. Germline CDR1 reads SGHTA; CDR2 reads FQGNSA. In nucleotides, the CDR3 is TGTGCCAGCAGCTTAACCGGGGGTGACGGGGAGCTGTTTTTT. Its protein is CASSLTGGDGELFF.

Concerning this clonotype: A single base separates this from a much larger clone, so it may be a read error. The rearrangement links TRBV4-1 to TRBJ2-1; 9 bases match TRBD1. The CDR3 runs to 17 residues. Germline V gene sequence: CDR1 MGHRA, CDR2 YSYEKL. Here the CDR3 reads CATSQSLDRGVLNEQFF. CDR3 DNA: TGCGCCACCAGCCAATCACTGGACAGGGGAGTATTGAATGAGCAGTTCTTC.

Many counts were recorded for this clonotype. The chain couples TRBV9 to TRBJ1-6, with 9 bases identical to TRBD1. Germline lookup yields CDR1 SGDLS and CDR2 YYNGEE. The ends lost 3 bases at V and 7 bases at J; junction bases unmatched: 2. The CDR3 covers 14 residues. DNA for the CDR3: TGTGCCAGCAGCGGACAGGGGGGGAATTCACCCCTCCACTTT. Translated: CASSGQGGNSPLHF.

In this sample, this clonotype turned up a few times. The rearrangement links TRBV4-3 to TRBJ1-1; 7 bases fit TRBD1. The J segment lost 5 bases and the V segment lost 1 base, leaving 13 bases of the junction unmatched. The CDR3 contains 17 residues. Germline CDR1 is LGHNA and CDR2 is YSLEER. The CDR3 is CASSQGGGLLRGTEAFF. The CDR3 DNA follows: TGCGCCAGCAGCCAAGGAGGGGGCCTCCTTAGGGGGACTGAAGCTTTCTTT.

The chain uses TRBV7-6 and TRBJ2-3, with 11 bases matching TRBD1. Germline-derived CDR1 and CDR2 are SGHVS and FNYEAQ. This CDR3 spans 16 amino acids. V dropped 4 bases and J dropped 1; count of bases not matched to a gene: 4. The CDR3 DNA is TGTGCCAGCAGCTCCCGGACAGGGGGCGGCACAGATACGCAGTATTTT. The encoded protein is CASSSRTGGGTDTQYF.

The CDR3 protein is CTSSQDTALYNEQFF. The CDR3 DNA sequence: TGTACCAGCAGCCAAGACACGGCGCTTTACAATGAGCAGTTCTTC. The J gene is TRBJ2-1, the V gene TRBV1; the DNA was not used to check the table's D call, TRBD1. TRBV1 is noted as a pseudogene. The CDR3 is 15 amino acids.

This clonotype was picked up many times. The chain employs TRBV27 and TRBJ2-3, with no clear D. The V gene's germline CDR1 is MNHEY and CDR2 SMNVEV (reference sequence). The CDR3 totals 15 residues. Deletions cut 3 bases from V and 6 bases from J, with 16 bases between. CDR3 sequence: CASSFMGGSSDTQYF. The CDR3 region has the DNA TGTGCCAGCAGTTTTATGGGTGGTAGTTCCGATACGCAGTATTTT.

The rearrangement joins TRBV7-9 to TRBJ1-1; D is possibly TRBD1 (5 bases). The CDR3 consists of 13 residues. From germline, CDR1 is SEHNR and CDR2 FQNEAQ (reference sequence). The ends were cut back, 2 bases at V and 3 bases at J, with 7 bases in the middle. CDR3 sequence reads: CASSLKGYTEAFF. The CDR3 nucleotides are TGTGCCAGCAGCTTAAAGGGGTACACTGAAGCTTTCTTT. Full variable domain (outside the CDR3, taken from reference TRBV7-9 and TRBJ1-1): DTGVSQNPRHKITKRGQNVTFRCDPISEHNRLYWYRQTLGQGPEFLTYFQNEAQLEKSRLLSDRFSAERPKGSFSTLEIQRTEQGDSAMYLCASSLKGYTEAFFGQGTRLTVV.

This clonotype was observed many times. The chain is built from TRBV5-1 and TRBJ2-5, with 10 bases that match TRBD2. Losses at the gene ends were 3 bases for V and 2 bases for J; bases not matched to a gene: 7. CDR3 size: 16 residues. Germline V gene data show CDR1 as SGHRS and CDR2 as YFSETQ. The CDR3 loop reads CASSSAGTSVQETQYF. CDR3 bases: TGCGCCAGCAGCTCCGCCGGGACTAGCGTTCAAGAGACCCAGTACTTC.

This clonotype occurred many times. The CDR3 region has the DNA TGCGCCAGCAGCTTACTTCCAGGGGAGACCCAGTACTTC. Amino acids: CASSLLPGETQYF. This chain uses TRBV5-1 with TRBJ2-5, with a possible D match to TRBD1 (5 bases). V lost 2 bases and J lost 5, with 10 bases in between. Germline-derived CDR1 and CDR2 are SGHRS and YFSETQ. The CDR3 length is 13 residues.

A note on this clonotype: This could be a read error, since a much larger clone is one nucleotide away. This chain connects TRBV19 to TRBJ2-7, with 7 nucleotides matching TRBD2. CDR1 is LNHDA, CDR2 SQIVND, per germline (reference sequence). This CDR3 has 14 residues. The CDR3 sequence is CVSSIGGSSYEQYF. For the CDR3, the DNA is TGTGTCAGTAGTATAGGCGGGAGCTCCTACGAGCAGTACTTC.

The table lists this clonotype with a few counts. The chain employs TRBV13 and TRBJ1-1; D not resolved. The germline gives CDR1 PRHDT, CDR2 FYEKMQ (reference sequence). This CDR3 region has 17 residues. V was cut by 4 bases and J by 0 bases, with 18 bases left in between. The CDR3 nucleotides are TGTGCCAGCAGCTCAAGACCGGGAACGACCGTGAACACTGAAGCTTTCTTT. Translated, it gives CASSSRPGTTVNTEAFF. Full variable domain (missing parts from reference TRBV13 and TRBJ1-1): AAGVIQSPRHLIKEKRETATLKCYPIPRHDTVYWYQQGPGQDPQFLISFYEKMQSDKGSIPDRFSAQQFSDYHSELNMSSLELGDSALYFCASSSRPGTTVNTEAFFGQGTRLTVV.

The chain has TRBV10-1 and TRBJ2-7, with TRBD1 matching 10 bases. This CDR3 spans 14 amino acids. V trimming: 0 bases; J trimming: 5 bases; junction bases outside the gene matches: 1. Germline V gene lookup returns CDR1 WNHNN and CDR2 SYGVQD (reference sequence). The CDR3 reads CASSESGQGDEQYF. DNA of the CDR3: TGCGCCAGCAGTGAGTCCGGACAGGGGGACGAGCAGTACTTC.

This clonotype was detected ten times or more. This chain links TRBV7-9 with TRBJ1-1; D is unresolved. The germline gives CDR1 SEHNR, CDR2 FQNEAQ (reference sequence). The CDR3 spans 15 residues. Trimming took off 2 bases at V and 2 bases at J, with 12 bases between the two ends. CDR3 amino acids: CASSLMGRVNTEAFF. The CDR3 coding sequence is TGTGCCAGCAGCTTAATGGGCAGAGTTAACACTGAAGCTTTCTTT. The whole variable domain, filled in from reference TRBV7-9 and TRBJ1-1, reads DTGVSQNPRHKITKRGQNVTFRCDPISEHNRLYWYRQTLGQGPEFLTYFQNEAQLEKSRLLSDRFSAERPKGSFSTLEIQRTEQGDSAMYLCASSLMGRVNTEAFFGQGTRLTVV.

Comment on this clonotype: An end of the junction does not agree with germline; a read error may underlie this. The V and J genes are TRBV11-1 and TRBJ2-3; D is undetermined. Looked up from germline, CDR1 is SGHAT and CDR2 is FQDESV (reference sequence). The CDR3 is 18 amino acids. CDR3 DNA sequence: TGTTCCAGCAGCCCAGCTCCGTGGTTTAGATTAAACACAGATACGCAGTATTTT. Amino acid sequence: CSSSPAPWFRLNTDTQYF.

This clonotype has just a few counts. The chain recombines TRBV4-1 with TRBJ2-5; D is perhaps TRBD1 (6 bases). The CDR3 contains 15 residues. The germline V gene has CDR1 MGHRA and CDR2 YSYEKL. The V end was cut by 0 bases, the J end by 7 bases, with 15 bases between. The CDR3 sequence is CASSQDPGGGRTQYF. CDR3 sequence (DNA): TGCGCCAGCAGCCAAGATCCTGGGGGCGGTAGGACCCAGTACTTC.

The rearrangement links TRBV10-3 to TRBJ2-5; D is ambiguous. V lost 8 bases, J lost 5 bases, and 18 bases lay in between. This CDR3 contains 14 residues. Germline V gives CDR1 ENHRY, CDR2 SYGVKD. CDR3 nucleotides: TGTGCCATCGGCCCCGGGCCCCTCCGCGAGACCCAGTACTTC. It translates to CAIGPGPLRETQYF.